This T cell receptor beta chain appears in the sequencing data of a study of T cells in Graves' hyperthyroidism and ophthalmopathy. Whole-study results and caveats: Blood also contained most expanded thyroid clonotypes above 0.001. Ophthalmopathy, which appeared later, was predicted by the model a median about 6 months before onset.

Uncontrolled infections, other autoimmune diseases, pregnancy or lactation led to exclusion of patients. In making diagnoses, clinical symptoms, serum thyroxine and TRAb, thyroid ultrasound and orbital computed tomography were all used. The source material, RNA transcripts, was used to amplify TCR beta CDR3 regions. Researchers ran a first-round RT-PCR on the TCR CDR3 using the HTBI primer set. TCRdb analysed the multiplex PCR reads with MiXCR anew, one entry per CDR3 protein. The data hold a few hundred thousand distinct CDR3 sequences, with around 13% observed a single time. Ten or more counts support this clonotype. Its antigen is currently unknown. The receptor's source is a woman in her 40s with Graves' ophthalmopathy. Sequencing was done on a sample of blood.

The CDR3 region has the DNA TGTGCCAGCAGCCTCCCCCCCCAAAACATTCAGTACTTC. As protein: CASSLPPQNIQYF. The genes are TRBV28 and TRBJ2-4, with D unclear. Germline CDR1 reads MDHEN; CDR2 reads SYDVKM. This CDR3 is 13 amino acids long. V dropped 6 bases and J dropped 5 bases, with 11 bases sitting between them. Looking up the rest from reference TRBV28 and TRBJ2-4 gives the full variable domain: DVKVTQSSRYLVKRTGEKVFLECVQDMDHENMFWYRQDPGLGLRLIYFSYDVKMKEKGDIPEGYSVSREKKERFSLILESASTNQTSMYLCASSLPPQNIQYFGAGTRLSVL.